The entry that follows covers one T cell receptor beta chain sequence. What it binds is not known. This sample is drawn from a study of cytomegalovirus exposure and HLA in healthy donors. General observations from the study: Earlier analysis looked at TCR beta V segments, and most were productive about 90% or about 30% of the time.

Use of 60 Vbeta and 13 Jbeta primers characterized the PCR. Clones were sequenced by immunoSEQ multiplex PCR, and TCRdb holds only the in-frame ones, with some missing. Among 180,000 or so clones listed, around 81% were seen once. V was shortened by 4 bases and J by 5 bases, with 5 bases between the two germline ends. The CDR3 totals 10 residues. In germline, CDR1 is GTSNPN, CDR2 SVGIG (reference sequence). The study sampled nominally healthy donors, though unrecorded immune exposures were likely. The chain recombines TRBV30 with TRBJ1-1; no firm D call. This TCR was recovered from a woman under 40 in good health and CMV-seropositive. Material: PBMCs. The CDR3 sequence: CAWTQTEAFF. CDR3 coding DNA: TGTGCCTGGACCCAGACTGAAGCTTTCTTT. Full variable domain (remainder filled in from reference TRBV30 and TRBJ1-1): SQTIHQWPATLVQPVGSPLSLECTVEGTSNPNLYWYRQAAGRGLQLLFYSVGIGQISSEVPQNLSASRPQDRQFILSSKKLLLSDSGFYLCAWTQTEAFFGQGTRLTVV.